One and the same sample provided the 14 T cell receptor beta chains below, sequenced in a study of shared clonotypes between healthy human individuals. Only in-frame clones appear in the TCRdb table, and some are missing; sequencing was by immunoSEQ multiplex PCR. The data show approximately 980,000 clones, around 80% seen once. Material for sequencing was memory CD4+ T cells sorted from blood. Subset noted: CD45RA-negative fraction. These receptors originate from a man aged 18 to 30 in good health.

J is TRBJ2-1 and V is TRBV6-1; possibly TRBD1 for D (5 bases). This CDR3 has 13 residues. The germline V gene has CDR1 MNHNS and CDR2 SASEGT. Trimming took 3 bases from V and 9 from J, leaving 12 bases between them. The CDR3 reads CASSEARVGEQFF. The DNA for the CDR3 is TGTGCCAGCAGTGAGGCCAGGGTTGGTGAGCAGTTCTTC.

The J gene is TRBJ1-2, the V gene TRBV2; 7 bases are a match to TRBD1. This CDR3 contains 17 residues. CDR1 is SNHLY and CDR2 is FYNNEI in the germline V gene. The V segment lost 7 bases and the J segment 5 bases; nucleotides outside the gene matches: 19. DNA of the CDR3: TGTGCCAGCACTCGAGGACAGGTAACTTGGTTACCATATGGCTACACCTTC. Protein sequence: CASTRGQVTWLPYGYTF.

V is TRBV30 and J is TRBJ1-2, with 12 bases lining up with TRBD1. There are 14 residues in the CDR3. Germline V CDR1 and CDR2: GTSNPN, SVGIG (reference sequence). V gave up 5 bases and J gave up 5 bases; unmatched junction bases: 6. This chain's CDR3 is CAWGTGGSWYGYTF. The DNA for the CDR3 is TGTGCCTGGGGGACAGGGGGCTCTTGGTATGGCTACACCTTC.

The chain is built from TRBV7-2 and TRBJ2-5, with a weak D call TRBD2 (6 bases). The germline V gene encodes CDR1 SGHTA and CDR2 FQGNSA. The V gene lost 3 bases and the J gene lost 9 bases, with 14 bases spanning the gap. The CDR3 sequence is 13 residues long. This chain's CDR3 is CASSLARGGAQYF. DNA of the CDR3: TGTGCCAGCAGCTTGGCACGAGGAGGGGCCCAGTACTTC.

This sequence joins TRBV18 and TRBJ1-2; weak D call: TRBD1 (6 bases). V was pared by 2 bases and J by 6 bases, with 22 bases between. Germline CDR1 reads KGHSH; CDR2 reads LQKENI. The CDR3 covers 17 residues. CDR3: CASSPSKTTGGHDGYTF. CDR3 in DNA: TGTGCCAGCTCACCATCGAAAACTACTGGGGGACACGATGGCTACACCTTC.

Written as DNA, the CDR3 is TGTGCCAGCAGCTTAGCCCAGGGGGCTAACACAGATACGCAGTATTTT. The encoded protein is CASSLAQGANTDTQYF. This chain connects TRBV7-2 to TRBJ2-3, with 8 nucleotides matching TRBD1. There are 16 residues in the CDR3. CDR1 is SGHTA, CDR2 FQGNSA, per germline. V lost 0 bases and J lost 2; bases outside the gene matches: 4.

CDR3 nucleotide sequence: TGTGCCAGCAGCCCGGGACTCCAGAGGGATACGCAGTATTTT. It specifies CASSPGLQRDTQYF. V and J are TRBV5-4 and TRBJ2-3, with D perhaps matching TRBD2 (6 bases). CDR1 is SGHNT, CDR2 YYREEE, per germline (reference sequence). V shed 4 bases and J shed 6 bases, with 15 bases lying between them. This CDR3 contains 14 residues.

This clone was detected once. The chain is built from TRBV7-2 and TRBJ1-5; D is uncertain. Deletions cut 5 bases from V and 0 bases from J, with 11 bases between. The CDR3 consists of 15 residues. Germline V gives CDR1 SGHTA, CDR2 FQGNSA. The CDR3 region is CASSHEGYSNQPQHF. The CDR3 DNA reads TGTGCCAGCAGCCATGAGGGTTATAGCAATCAGCCCCAGCATTTT.

The chain links TRBV19 to TRBJ2-7, with D possibly being TRBD1 or TRBD2 (6 bases each). Per germline, CDR1 LNHDA and CDR2 SQIVND (reference sequence). V lost 5 bases to trimming and J lost 12 bases, with 26 bases between them. The CDR3 covers 15 residues. CDR3 residues: CASSAAGHWAMGRYF. CDR3 DNA: TGTGCCAGTAGTGCCGCGGGACACTGGGCCATGGGCCGGTACTTC. The whole variable domain, filled in from reference TRBV19 and TRBJ2-7, reads DGGITQSPKYLFRKEGQNVTLSCEQNLNHDAMYWYRQDPGQGLRLIYYSQIVNDFQKGDIAEGYSVSREKKESFPLTVTSAQKNPTAFYLCASSAAGHWAMGRYFGPGTRLTVT.

This chain joins TRBV11-2 and TRBJ2-2, with D perhaps TRBD1 (5 bases). CDR3 length: 14 amino acids. Germline V lookup: CDR1 SGHAT, CDR2 FQNNGV. Trimming removed 1 base at V and 4 bases at J, with 7 bases between. The CDR3 reads CASSLGGSTGELFF. Written as DNA, the CDR3 is TGTGCCAGCAGCTTAGGGGGCAGCACCGGGGAGCTGTTTTTT.

V usage is TRBV6-5 and J usage is TRBJ2-1, with D perhaps TRBD1 (5 bases). The CDR3 has 12 amino acids. The germline CDR1 and CDR2 sequences are MNHEY and SVGAGI. V lost 6 bases and J 7 bases, leaving 10 bases between the germline ends. CDR3 sequence: CASSLDRNEQFF. The CDR3 coding sequence is TGTGCCAGCAGCCTTGACAGAAATGAGCAGTTCTTC.

The chain carries TRBV19 and TRBJ2-3; TRBD1 might be the D (6 bases). CDR1 and CDR2 (germline): LNHDA, SQIVND (reference sequence). Trimming left V 5 bases short and J 5 bases short, with 17 bases between. CDR3 size: 15 residues. In nucleotides, the CDR3 is TGTGCCAGTAGTCCCTCGGGCCCCAGGGGAGATACGCAGTATTTT. It yields the protein CASSPSGPRGDTQYF. Filled out from reference TRBV19 and TRBJ2-3, the complete variable domain reads DGGITQSPKYLFRKEGQNVTLSCEQNLNHDAMYWYRQDPGQGLRLIYYSQIVNDFQKGDIAEGYSVSREKKESFPLTVTSAQKNPTAFYLCASSPSGPRGDTQYFGPGTRLTVL.

The J gene is TRBJ2-3, the V gene TRBV5-1; D gene uncertain. With 4 bases removed from V and 2 bases from J, the gap between germline ends came to 11 bases. The CDR3 has 14 amino acids. Germline lookup yields CDR1 SGHRS and CDR2 YFSETQ. The CDR3 here is CASSIIDPTDTQYF. The CDR3 DNA follows: TGCGCCAGCAGCATAATTGATCCCACAGATACGCAGTATTTT.

The chain combines TRBV27 with TRBJ1-5; D remains unclear. CDR1 MNHEY and CDR2 SMNVEV come from the germline V gene (reference sequence). The CDR3 has 15 amino acids. Trimming shortened V by 2 bases and J by 6 bases, and 14 bases separated the two germline ends. The CDR3, as DNA: TGTGCCAGCAGTTTAGGCAGCATCCCCGGTCAGCCCCAGCATTTT. This encodes CASSLGSIPGQPQHF.